This TCR beta chain was identified during a study of response to subunit inactivated influenza vaccine. Losses at the gene ends were 3 bases for V and 6 bases for J; bases not matched to a gene: 12. This CDR3 has 17 amino acids. CDR1 SGHVS and CDR2 FNYEAQ come from the germline V gene. Whole-study findings and limits: The authors proposed limited new T cell recruitment per seasonal influenza vaccination.

TCRdb redid the calling of the RT-PCR reads with MiXCR, one entry per CDR3 protein. The repertoire holds around 530,000 distinct CDR3 sequences, 16% seen once, with roughly 3% in the top ten. Comment on this clonotype: Its cognate antigen is unknown.

V is TRBV7-6 and J is TRBJ2-1; 9 bases agree with TRBD2. The TCR was taken from a man between 50 and 70 years old who received an inactivated influenza vaccine. The sequencing used CD4+ T cells sorted from PBMCs, collected approximately 25 months after vaccination. CDR3 region: CASSFGGGGRAGNEQFF. Written as DNA, the CDR3 is TGTGCCAGCAGCTTTGGAGGTGGCGGGAGGGCCGGCAATGAGCAGTTCTTC.